The 28 T cell receptor beta chains below were found in one sample sequenced in a study of T cell repertoires in cytomegalovirus infection. These receptors are not linked to any known antigen. TCRdb called the reads again in MiXCR, with one record for every CDR3 protein. This sample carries about 830,000 distinct CDR3 sequences, approximately 29% of them seen once, and the ten largest clones take around 12%. The sequences come from cultured CD8+ T cells from PBMCs, collected from culture after CMV antigen stimulation. These TCRs come from a human donor in good health (CMV status not recorded). Some clones in this sample may be carry-over from other donors' samples.

The chain's CDR3 is CASSRTGGRGSYEQYF. The CDR3 DNA follows: TGCGCCAGCAGCCGGACAGGGGGCCGAGGGTCCTACGAGCAGTACTTC. This chain uses TRBV4-1 with TRBJ2-7; 11 bases fit TRBD1. V shed 4 bases and J 1 base; nucleotides not matched to a gene: 6. CDR3 size: 16 residues. From germline, CDR1 is MGHRA and CDR2 YSYEKL.

This chain connects TRBV5-8 to TRBJ1-1; D is unclear. Trimming took 0 bases from V and 11 from J, leaving 14 bases between them. This CDR3 comprises 13 residues. Germline loops: CDR1 SGHTS, CDR2 YDEGEE. The CDR3 loop is CASSLGEGASAFF. The CDR3 DNA sequence: TGTGCCAGCAGCTTGGGGGAGGGAGCATCCGCTTTCTTT.

The rearrangement uses TRBV19 and TRBJ2-7; TRBD1 is a possible D gene (7 bases). The V gene's germline CDR1 is LNHDA and CDR2 SQIVND (reference sequence). Between the trimmed V and J ends, which lost 5 bases and 3 bases, there was a span of 11 bases. The CDR3 is 13 amino acids. CDR3: CASSAGQHYEQYF. The CDR3 DNA follows: TGTGCCAGTAGTGCGGGACAGCACTACGAGCAGTACTTC.

This chain uses TRBV7-9 with TRBJ2-5, with D maybe TRBD2 (6 bases). CDR1 SEHNR and CDR2 FQNEAQ come from the germline V gene (reference sequence). The CDR3 covers 16 residues. V dropped 5 bases and J dropped 5 bases, with 21 bases sitting between them. The CDR3 protein is CASSAGRSPREETQYF. The CDR3 nucleotides are TGTGCCAGCAGCGCGGGACGGTCCCCCCGCGAGGAGACCCAGTACTTC.

The table lists this clonotype with a few counts. V is TRBV7-8 and J is TRBJ2-1, with D possibly matching TRBD2 (5 bases). Germline V gives CDR1 SGHVS, CDR2 FQNEAQ. The CDR3 extends over 14 amino acids. The V gene lost 1 base and the J gene lost 5 bases, with 9 bases spanning the gap. This chain's CDR3 is CASSLGDYDNEQFF. CDR3 nucleotides: TGTGCCAGCAGCTTAGGTGACTATGACAATGAGCAGTTCTTC.

The chain combines TRBV4-1 with TRBJ2-1; the D gene is possibly TRBD1 (5 bases). The CDR3 is made up of 16 amino acids. Trimming shortened V by 0 bases and J by 0 bases, and 9 bases separated the two germline ends. Germline CDR1 is MGHRA and CDR2 is YSYEKL. CDR3 region: CASSQDYRSSYNEQFF. The CDR3 DNA sequence: TGCGCCAGCAGCCAAGATTACAGGAGCTCCTACAATGAGCAGTTCTTC.

The chain carries TRBV7-6 and TRBJ2-7; D is unclear. Germline-derived CDR1 and CDR2 are SGHVS and FNYEAQ. The V gene lost 2 bases and the J gene lost 3 bases, with 8 bases spanning the gap. CDR3 size: 13 residues. The CDR3, as DNA: TGTGCCAGCAGCTTACCTAGGTTCTACGAGCAGTACGTC. It codes for CASSLPRFYEQYV.

At least ten counts were recorded for this clonotype. The chain recombines TRBV11-1 with TRBJ2-2; 10 nucleotides align to TRBD2. V was clipped by 5 bases and J by 1 base; unmatched bases: 4. Germline V gene sequence: CDR1 SGHAT, CDR2 FQDESV (reference sequence). CDR3 length equals 16 residues. The DNA for the CDR3 is TGTGCCAGCAGCCACCTAGCGGGGGAGAACACCGGGGAGCTGTTTTTT. Translation: CASSHLAGENTGELFF.

Many counts were recorded for this clonotype. This chain uses TRBV7-6 with TRBJ2-3; D not resolved. Trimming stripped 4 bases from V and 1 base from J, with 9 bases between. Germline V gene data show CDR1 as SGHVS and CDR2 as FNYEAQ. This CDR3 has 14 amino acids. The DNA of the CDR3 is TGTGCCAGCAGCTCCCCGATGGGCACAGATACGCAGTATTTT. Translation gives CASSSPMGTDTQYF.

This clonotype occurred a few times. This rearrangement joins TRBV6-5 to TRBJ1-2; D is perhaps TRBD1 (5 bases). V lost 5 bases and J lost 4, with 11 bases in between. Germline lookup yields CDR1 MNHEY and CDR2 SVGAGI. This CDR3 is built from 13 residues. The CDR3 DNA sequence: TGTGCCAGCAGTGGGGCTTTGACCTATGGCTACACCTTC. Protein sequence: CASSGALTYGYTF.

The chain carries TRBV28 and TRBJ2-1, with a tentative D call TRBD2 (5 bases). Germline loops: CDR1 MDHEN, CDR2 SYDVKM. The CDR3 is 13 amino acids. Trimming stripped 6 bases from V and 8 bases from J, with 14 bases between. CDR3 nucleotide sequence: TGTGCCAGCAGCCCCCACCTAGCAGATGAGCAGTTCTTC. Translated: CASSPHLADEQFF. Based on the CDR3 plus reference TRBV28 and TRBJ2-1, the full variable domain is DVKVTQSSRYLVKRTGEKVFLECVQDMDHENMFWYRQDPGLGLRLIYFSYDVKMKEKGDIPEGYSVSREKKERFSLILESASTNQTSMYLCASSPHLADEQFFGPGTRLTVL.

Remarks on this clonotype: At one end, the junction sequence differs from germline, possibly due to a read error. The chain is built from TRBV9 and TRBJ2-6; 7 bases fit TRBD1. This CDR3 is 15 amino acids long. Per germline, CDR1 SGDLS and CDR2 YYNGEE. CDR3: CASSATGSGTNVLTF. The CDR3 DNA reads TGTGCCAGCAGCGCGACAGGGTCTGGGACCAACGTCCTGACTTTC.

In its sample, this clonotype was seen many times. The chain recombines TRBV7-6 with TRBJ2-2, with 10 bases identical to TRBD1. The CDR3 runs 16 residues. V lost 5 bases, J lost 1 base, and 4 bases stayed unmatched. Germline V gene lookup returns CDR1 SGHVS and CDR2 FNYEAQ. In DNA, the CDR3 is TGTGCCAGCAGCAATGACAGGGGGCGGAACACCGGGGAGCTGTTTTTT. Protein: CASSNDRGRNTGELFF.

The V and J genes are TRBV6-5 and TRBJ1-3; D gene unclear. Germline V gives CDR1 MNHEY, CDR2 SVGAGI. Trimming removed 7 bases from V and 1 base from J, with 5 bases in between. This CDR3 is 12 amino acids long. CDR3 sequence: CASIMSGNTIYF. As DNA, the CDR3 is TGTGCCAGCATAATGTCTGGAAACACCATATATTTT.

The chain has TRBV5-4 and TRBJ1-1; the match to TRBD1 covers 8 bases. The CDR3 is 17 amino acids. Looked up from germline, CDR1 is SGHNT and CDR2 is YYREEE (reference sequence). With V trimmed by 4 bases and J by 1 base, 12 bases remained unmatched. The CDR3 here is CASSRAGQGGQNTEAFF. The DNA for the CDR3 is TGTGCCAGCAGCCGAGCTGGACAGGGAGGCCAGAACACTGAAGCTTTCTTT.

The rearrangement uses TRBV6-6 and TRBJ2-7; 8 bases fit TRBD1. CDR1 is MNHNY and CDR2 is SVGAGI in the germline V gene (reference sequence). This CDR3 is built from 15 residues. Trimming took 3 bases from V and 5 from J; bases not matched to a gene: 9. This CDR3 is CASSYLGQGANEQYF. The CDR3 DNA follows: TGTGCCAGCAGTTATTTGGGGCAGGGGGCGAACGAGCAGTACTTC.

The CDR3 reads CASSIPGQDYYGYTF. CDR3 bases: TGTGCCAGCAGCATACCGGGACAGGATTACTATGGCTACACCTTC. The genes are TRBV7-9 and TRBJ1-2, with 8 bases identical to TRBD1. Germline-derived CDR1 and CDR2 are SEHNR and FQNEAQ (reference sequence). CDR3 length: 15 residues. With V trimmed by 5 bases and J by 3 bases, 8 bases remained unmatched. Based on the CDR3 plus reference TRBV7-9 and TRBJ1-2, the full variable domain is DTGVSQNPRHKITKRGQNVTFRCDPISEHNRLYWYRQTLGQGPEFLTYFQNEAQLEKSRLLSDRFSAERPKGSFSTLEIQRTEQGDSAMYLCASSIPGQDYYGYTFGSGTRLTVV.

The chain uses TRBV10-1 and TRBJ2-1; 10 bases line up with TRBD2. There are 16 residues in the CDR3. CDR1 is WNHNN, CDR2 SYGVQD, per germline (reference sequence). V lost 4 bases to trimming and J lost 6 bases; unmatched junction nucleotides: 9. Written as DNA, the CDR3 is TGCGCCAGCAGTGGGAAACTAGCGGGGACCGTCAATGAGCAGTTCTTC. Translated: CASSGKLAGTVNEQFF.

This clonotype was observed a handful of times. The J gene is TRBJ2-1, the V gene TRBV7-2; the D is unclear. V lost 1 base, J lost 8 bases, and 21 bases lay in between. This CDR3 has 17 residues. Germline V gene lookup returns CDR1 SGHTA and CDR2 FQGNSA. The CDR3: CASSLVVGSVARDEQFF. DNA of the CDR3: TGTGCCAGCAGCTTAGTGGTGGGGTCCGTGGCCCGCGATGAGCAGTTCTTC.

V and J are TRBV12-3 or TRBV12-4 and TRBJ2-7, with a tentative D call TRBD2 (7 bases). The CDR3 runs to 14 residues. V was shortened by 5 bases and J by 4 bases, with 15 bases between the two germline ends. The CDR3 protein is CASSLGGVGYEQYF. The CDR3 bases are TGTGCCAGCAGTCTAGGGGGGGTGGGATACGAGCAGTACTTC.

This clonotype was observed a handful of times. The CDR3 sequence is CASSTGPYNSPLHF. For the CDR3, the DNA is TGTGCCAGCAGTACCGGGCCATATAATTCACCCCTCCACTTT. This chain connects TRBV6-6 to TRBJ1-6; D gene unclear. Germline lookup yields CDR1 MNHNY and CDR2 SVGAGI (reference sequence). Between the trimmed V and J ends, which lost 5 bases and 4 bases, there was a span of 9 bases. The CDR3 has 14 amino acids.

This clonotype was counted a few times. The chain combines TRBV7-9 with TRBJ2-5; no reliable D call. The CDR3 has 13 amino acids. V dropped 4 bases and J dropped 1 base, with 7 bases sitting between them. CDR1 is SEHNR, CDR2 FQNEAQ, per germline (reference sequence). CDR3 in amino acids: CASSSQPQETQYF. In DNA form, the CDR3 reads TGTGCCAGCAGCTCCCAGCCCCAAGAGACCCAGTACTTC.

The gene calls are TRBV10-2 and TRBJ2-5; D gene unclear. V was pared by 3 bases and J by 4 bases, with 6 bases between. There are 12 residues in the CDR3. In germline, CDR1 is WSHSY, CDR2 SAAADI. In nucleotides, the CDR3 is TGCGCCAGCAGTGAAGGCGTAGAGACCCAGTACTTC. It specifies CASSEGVETQYF.

This clonotype was seen a handful of times. This chain links TRBV6-2 or TRBV6-3 with TRBJ2-1, with D possibly being TRBD2 (6 bases). CDR1 is MNHEY, CDR2 SVGEGT, per germline. This CDR3 is built from 17 residues. V dropped 4 bases and J dropped 5 bases, with 21 bases sitting between them. The CDR3 nucleotides read TGTGCCAGCAGTTTATACCAATATTCCGGGACTGACAATGAGCAGTTCTTC. Translated: CASSLYQYSGTDNEQFF.

This clonotype came up many times. This chain links TRBV7-2 with TRBJ2-1; 8 bases map to TRBD1. The V gene end was trimmed by 4 bases and the J gene end by 3 bases; junction bases not matched to a gene: 5. The CDR3 is 15 residues long. Per the germline V gene, CDR1 is SGHTA and CDR2 is FQGNSA. The CDR3 reads CASSWTGTLYNEQFF. The CDR3 DNA reads as TGTGCCAGCAGCTGGACAGGGACTCTCTACAATGAGCAGTTCTTC.

For the CDR3, the DNA is TGTGCCAGCAGTTCAGGGGTTCAGGAGCAGTACTTC. It yields the protein CASSSGVQEQYF. The V call is TRBV6-2 or TRBV6-3, the J call TRBJ2-7; TRBD1 is a possible D gene (6 bases). Looked up from germline, CDR1 is MNHEY and CDR2 is SVGEGT. This CDR3 comprises 12 residues. V was trimmed by 4 bases and J by 7 bases, leaving 11 bases between them.

This clonotype has more than one count but fewer than ten. The chain employs TRBV6-2 or TRBV6-3 and TRBJ2-1, with TRBD2 matching over 11 bases. Losses at the gene ends were 3 bases for V and 0 bases for J; bases not matched to a gene: 7. Germline values: CDR1 MNHEY, CDR2 SVGEGT. This CDR3 region has 18 residues. CDR3 sequence: CASSYPTSGGSSYNEQFF. The CDR3 DNA reads as TGTGCCAGCAGTTATCCTACTAGCGGGGGTAGCTCCTACAATGAGCAGTTCTTC.

This clonotype was seen a few times. This chain links TRBV5-4 with TRBJ2-3; 10 nucleotides align to TRBD2. CDR1 is SGHNT and CDR2 is YYREEE in the germline V gene (reference sequence). V shed 4 bases and J 4 bases; nucleotides not matched to a gene: 12. CDR3 size: 17 residues. The chain's CDR3 is CASSLPELAGVSDTQYF. The CDR3 nucleotides are TGTGCCAGCAGCCTCCCGGAGCTAGCGGGGGTGTCAGATACGCAGTATTTT.